The 27 T cell receptor beta chains in this list originate from one sample, sequenced in a study of T-cell reconstitution after alpha-beta-depleted transplantation in children. Unique molecular identifiers were used in preparing the TCRbeta library. MiXCR was run by TCRdb on the PCR reads, yielding one entry per CDR3 protein. The sample includes hundreds of thousands of distinct CDR3 sequences, 13% of them seen just once. The sample here was PBMCs, mostly from graft donor cells, taken 360 days after TCRalphabeta/CD19-depleted stem cell transplant. Receptors were obtained from a male patient younger than 18 who had a stem cell transplant for acute myeloid leukemia, so the T cells may come from the graft donor.

This clonotype has more than one count but fewer than ten. J is TRBJ1-3 and V is TRBV20-1; D unresolved. This CDR3 has 12 residues. V lost 3 bases to trimming and J lost 3 bases, with 6 bases between them. The germline V gene encodes CDR1 DFQATT and CDR2 SNEGSKA (reference sequence). The DNA for the CDR3 is TGCAGTGCTAGGGAGTTTGGAAACACCATATATTTT. This codes for CSAREFGNTIYF.

V and J are TRBV14 and TRBJ2-1; no clear D gene. The CDR3 sequence is 17 residues long. The germline gives CDR1 SGHDN, CDR2 FVKESK. V was trimmed by 4 bases and J by 0 bases, leaving 16 bases between them. Written as DNA, the CDR3 is TGTGCCAGCAGCCGCTTTGGGGATCCAAGCTCCTACAATGAGCAGTTCTTC. Protein: CASSRFGDPSSYNEQFF.

The chain uses TRBV7-8 and TRBJ1-2, with D hard to call. This CDR3 spans 14 amino acids. Trimming took off 0 bases at V and 1 base at J, with 6 bases between the two ends. CDR1 is SGHVS and CDR2 is FQNEAQ in the germline V gene. CDR3 amino acids: CASSLAQINYGYTF. The CDR3 DNA sequence: TGTGCCAGCAGCTTAGCCCAGATTAACTATGGCTACACCTTC.

The chain employs TRBV12-3 or TRBV12-4 and TRBJ2-1; D is possibly TRBD2 (6 bases). V lost 11 bases and J lost 3, with 20 bases in between. The CDR3 is 15 residues long. Written as DNA, the CDR3 is TGTGCCTGCCGGAGGGCCGTTGTTGGCTACAATGAGCAGTTCTTC. It is translated as CACRRAVVGYNEQFF.

This clonotype showed up just a few times. V is TRBV27 and J is TRBJ2-1; maybe TRBD2 (5 bases). The V end lost 3 bases, the J end lost 0 bases, and 12 bases lay between the germline ends. The germline gives CDR1 MNHEY, CDR2 SMNVEV (reference sequence). The CDR3 runs to 16 residues. CDR3 sequence reads: CASSFPPGSSYNEQFF. DNA of the CDR3: TGTGCCAGCAGTTTCCCTCCGGGGAGCTCCTACAATGAGCAGTTCTTC.

Worth noting for this clonotype: This may be a read error: a much more frequent sequence differs by one nucleotide. This rearrangement joins TRBV7-9 to TRBJ2-1; D perhaps matches TRBD2 (6 bases). The CDR3 is 14 amino acids. V gave up 5 bases and J gave up 5 bases, with 13 bases separating them. Germline V gives CDR1 SEHNR, CDR2 FQNEAQ (reference sequence). CDR3 protein: CASSQSGLNNEQFF. CDR3 sequence (DNA): TGTGCCAGCAGCCAATCGGGACTTAACAATGAGCAGTTCTTC.

This chain links TRBV29-1 with TRBJ2-1, with D perhaps TRBD2 (5 bases). Germline V CDR1 and CDR2: SQVTM, ANQGSEA. The length of the CDR3 is 15 residues. The ends were cut back, 6 bases at V and 4 bases at J, with 19 bases in the middle. The CDR3 bases are TGCAGCGTGGCCGGCGGACTGGGGTTGTACAATGAGCAGTTCTTC. This codes for CSVAGGLGLYNEQFF.

This clonotype was seen a handful of times. CDR3 coding DNA: TGTGCCAGCAGTGGACCGATGAGCACAGATACGCAGTATTTT. Encoded protein: CASSGPMSTDTQYF. This chain connects TRBV27 to TRBJ2-3; unclear D gene. The CDR3 covers 14 residues. Trimming left V 5 bases short and J 0 bases short, with 9 bases between. The germline V gene has CDR1 MNHEY and CDR2 SMNVEV (reference sequence).

This chain connects TRBV5-6 to TRBJ2-1; 8 nucleotides agree with TRBD1. The CDR3 is made up of 16 amino acids. Looked up from germline, CDR1 is SGHDT and CDR2 is YYEEEE. Trimming took 0 bases from V and 5 from J; bases not matched to a gene: 7. The chain's CDR3 is CASSLAIGTGDNEQFF. The CDR3, as DNA: TGTGCCAGCAGCTTGGCAATCGGGACAGGAGACAATGAGCAGTTCTTC.

This clonotype was seen repeatedly, ten times or more. The chain carries TRBV15 and TRBJ1-3; 9 nucleotides align to TRBD1. The J segment lost 0 bases and the V segment lost 8 bases, leaving 5 bases of the junction unmatched. CDR3 length equals 15 residues. The germline gives CDR1 LNHNV, CDR2 YYDKDF (reference sequence). CDR3 sequence (DNA): TGTGCCACCCGGGACAGGGATAACTCTGGAAACACCATATATTTT. Amino acid sequence: CATRDRDNSGNTIYF.

The chain uses TRBV6-5 and TRBJ1-6, with D possibly TRBD1 on 5 matching bases. The length of the CDR3 is 17 residues. Germline V gives CDR1 MNHEY, CDR2 SVGAGI. The V end was cut by 2 bases, the J end by 4 bases, with 15 bases between. In nucleotides, the CDR3 is TGTGCCAGCAGTTACGAAGGGGTCTGGGGATATAATTCACCCCTCCACTTT. Its protein product is CASSYEGVWGYNSPLHF.

V usage is TRBV30 and J usage is TRBJ1-5, with a tentative D call TRBD1 (5 bases). CDR3 length: 13 amino acids. Germline V gene data show CDR1 as GTSNPN and CDR2 as SVGIG (reference sequence). V lost 7 bases and J lost 6, with 16 bases in between. The CDR3 DNA is TGTGCCTCCTCTTCAGGGTACAGTCAGCCCCAGCATTTT. Residues: CASSSGYSQPQHF.

In this sample, this clonotype turned up many times. This sequence joins TRBV12-3 or TRBV12-4 and TRBJ2-5; 7 bases match TRBD1. The junction had 4 bases not matched to a gene; V was cut back by 5 bases and J by 1 base. This CDR3 spans 14 amino acids. The CDR3 here is CASSQTGSQETQYF. CDR3 in DNA: TGTGCCAGCAGTCAGACAGGGTCCCAAGAGACCCAGTACTTC.

This clonotype has ten or more counts. J is TRBJ1-1 and V is TRBV12-3 or TRBV12-4; D gene uncertain. Trimming removed 4 bases at V and 8 bases at J, with 8 bases between. The CDR3 contains 11 residues. This CDR3 reads CASSSGAEAFF. The CDR3 DNA follows: TGTGCCAGCAGTTCAGGCGCCGAAGCTTTCTTT.

Regarding this clonotype: This may be a read error, as it is one base from a much larger clone. The chain carries TRBV29-1 and TRBJ2-3; D might be TRBD2 (5 bases). Germline CDR1 is SQVTM and CDR2 is ANQGSEA. The CDR3 runs to 13 residues. V was cut by 3 bases and J by 2 bases, with 9 bases left in between. CDR3 protein: CSVEQDSTDTQYF. CDR3 in DNA: TGCAGCGTTGAGCAGGACTCCACAGATACGCAGTATTTT.

In its sample, this clonotype was seen many times. This sequence joins TRBV7-2 and TRBJ2-4, with 7 positions matching TRBD2. The CDR3 sequence is 20 residues long. The J segment lost 0 bases and the V segment lost 5 bases, leaving 19 bases of the junction unmatched. Germline values: CDR1 SGHTA, CDR2 FQGNSA. The CDR3 sequence is CASSPSPGLSRLLAKNIQYF. The CDR3 coding sequence is TGTGCCAGCAGCCCCTCCCCGGGACTATCAAGGCTACTAGCCAAAAACATTCAGTACTTC.

This clonotype has ten or more counts. The chain is built from TRBV29-1 and TRBJ2-5; maybe TRBD1 (5 bases). Germline CDR1 SQVTM, CDR2 ANQGSEA. CDR3 size: 15 residues. The V end was cut by 4 bases, the J end by 6 bases, with 21 bases between. Here the CDR3 reads CSVGRSLDRVQTQYF. CDR3 sequence (DNA): TGCAGCGTTGGAAGAAGTCTCGACAGAGTCCAGACCCAGTACTTC.

This clonotype has at least ten counts. This chain uses TRBV29-1 with TRBJ2-1, with TRBD1 matching over 8 bases. The CDR3 is 14 amino acids. Germline trimming cut 4 bases from V and 7 bases from J; bases unmatched to any gene: 9. Germline V CDR1 and CDR2: SQVTM, ANQGSEA. The CDR3 here is CSVGAGGFTNEQFF. CDR3 DNA sequence: TGCAGCGTTGGGGCAGGGGGCTTTACAAATGAGCAGTTCTTC.

The gene calls are TRBV20-1 and TRBJ2-1, with 15 bases lining up with TRBD2. V was clipped by 0 bases and J by 0 bases; unmatched bases: 9. The CDR3 runs to 20 residues. From germline, CDR1 is DFQATT and CDR2 SNEGSKA (reference sequence). CDR3: CSARDLGLAGGPSSYNEQFF. The CDR3 DNA is TGCAGTGCTAGAGATCTGGGACTAGCGGGAGGTCCCAGCTCCTACAATGAGCAGTTCTTC.

This clonotype came up a few times. The V and J genes are TRBV21-1 and TRBJ2-3; TRBD2, the D gene given by the table, was not confirmed from the DNA. TRBV21-1 is assigned pseudogene status. This CDR3 is built from 14 residues. The CDR3 bases are TGTGCCAGCAGCGCTAGCGGGAGCCGGGATACGCAGTATTTT. Its translation is CASSASGSRDTQYF.

This clonotype appeared many times. The gene calls are TRBV20-1 and TRBJ2-3, with D possibly being TRBD1 (6 bases). Looked up from germline, CDR1 is DFQATT and CDR2 is SNEGSKA (reference sequence). The CDR3 runs 13 residues. The V end lost 7 bases, the J end lost 0 bases, and 11 bases lay between the germline ends. As DNA, the CDR3 is TGCAGTGGGGGACATATCAGCACAGATACGCAGTATTTT. As protein: CSGGHISTDTQYF.

This clonotype was recorded many times. The gene calls are TRBV29-1 and TRBJ2-3, with 7 bases aligning to TRBD1. The CDR3 sequence is 13 residues long. Germline trimming cut 8 bases from V and 2 bases from J; bases unmatched to any gene: 7. Germline CDR1 SQVTM, CDR2 ANQGSEA. The CDR3 here is CSPRDSLTDTQYF. CDR3 DNA: TGCAGCCCCCGGGACAGCCTCACAGATACGCAGTATTTT.

This chain uses TRBV7-4 with TRBJ2-7; D is unresolved. The length of the CDR3 is 13 residues. V shed 5 bases and J shed 6 bases, with 14 bases lying between them. Per the germline V gene, CDR1 is SGHVT and CDR2 is SQSDAQ. The CDR3 coding sequence is TGTGCCAGCAGCCCGAACCCTGCTTGCGAGCAGTACTTC. This gives the protein CASSPNPACEQYF.

In this sample, this clonotype turned up a few times. The V gene is TRBV11-2, the J gene TRBJ2-3; TRBD2 matches at 12 bases. This CDR3 has 18 residues. V trimming: 5 bases; J trimming: 6 bases; junction bases outside the gene matches: 15. From germline, CDR1 is SGHAT and CDR2 FQNNGV. The CDR3 DNA is TGTGCCAGCAGCCGCAGGACTAGCGGGACCCTTCAGTGGGATACGCAGTATTTT. It yields the protein CASSRRTSGTLQWDTQYF. Combining the CDR3 with reference TRBV11-2 and TRBJ2-3 gives the whole variable domain EAGVAQSPRYKIIEKRQSVAFWCNPISGHATLYWYQQILGQGPKLLIQFQNNGVVDDSQLPKDRFSAERLKGVDSTLKIQPAKLEDSAVYLCASSRRTSGTLQWDTQYFGPGTRLTVL.

This clonotype was counted between two and nine times. CDR3 bases: TGTGCCAGCAGCCCAAGGACTAGCGTAGAACAAGAGACCCAGTACTTC. Translating it yields CASSPRTSVEQETQYF. This chain links TRBV7-9 with TRBJ2-5; TRBD2 agrees at 9 bases. Unmatched junction bases numbered 9, after V lost 5 bases and J lost 2 bases. The CDR3 spans 16 residues. CDR1 is SEHNR and CDR2 is FQNEAQ in the germline V gene (reference sequence).

The V gene is TRBV6-2 or TRBV6-3, the J gene TRBJ2-1; 8 bases agree with TRBD2. With 0 bases clipped from V and 7 bases from J, the junction kept 11 bases outside the gene matches. Germline CDR1 reads MNHEY; CDR2 reads SVGEGT. This CDR3 region has 17 residues. In DNA form, the CDR3 reads TGTGCCAGCAGTTACTCGCCGGGAGGGCCAATCGTGAATGAGCAGTTCTTC. The encoded protein is CASSYSPGGPIVNEQFF.

The chain carries TRBV6-5 and TRBJ1-1; D is ambiguous. CDR1 is MNHEY, CDR2 SVGAGI, per germline. V was cut by 4 bases and J by 8 bases, with 20 bases left in between. The CDR3 runs 15 residues. CDR3 sequence: CASSFNPDYPVEAFF. The CDR3 DNA reads TGTGCCAGCAGTTTCAACCCCGATTACCCGGTGGAAGCTTTCTTT.